The T cell receptor beta chain under discussion was sequenced for a study of identical twins. Study-level results: Out-of-frame alpha sequences common to twins exhibited a surplus of low generation probability.

The table lists this clonotype with a few counts. What it binds is not known. This CDR3 comprises 16 residues. Germline CDR1 SGHVS, CDR2 FQNEAQ. The V segment lost 3 bases and the J segment 2 bases; nucleotides outside the gene matches: 10. TCRdb analysed the 5' RACE reads with MiXCR anew, one entry per CDR3 protein. The top ten hold 0.8% to 1% of the sample, which has 690,000 or so distinct CDR3 sequences, around 8.6% seen once. The same data also contributed to another study, on yellow fever vaccine responses in identical twins.

The receptor was isolated from a woman aged 18-29 years in good health. The chain joins TRBV7-8 to TRBJ2-7, with 7 bases matching TRBD1. The sequencing input was PBMCs. CDR3 protein: CASSFNPDRRPYEQYF. CDR3 DNA: TGTGCCAGCAGCTTCAACCCGGACAGGAGGCCCTACGAGCAGTACTTC.